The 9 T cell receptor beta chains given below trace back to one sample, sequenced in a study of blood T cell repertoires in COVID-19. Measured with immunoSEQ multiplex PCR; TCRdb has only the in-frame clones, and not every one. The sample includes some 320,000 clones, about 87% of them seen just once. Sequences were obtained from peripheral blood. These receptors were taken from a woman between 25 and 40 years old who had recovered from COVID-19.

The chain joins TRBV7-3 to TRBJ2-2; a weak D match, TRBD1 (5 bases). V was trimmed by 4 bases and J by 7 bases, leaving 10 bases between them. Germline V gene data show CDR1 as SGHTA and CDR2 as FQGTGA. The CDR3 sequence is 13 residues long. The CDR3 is CASSSGLFGELFF. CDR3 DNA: TGTGCCAGCAGCTCAGGGCTGTTCGGGGAGCTGTTTTTT.

The chain's CDR3 is CASSPGATNEKLFF. The CDR3 DNA follows: TGTGCCAGCAGCCCCGGGGCAACTAATGAAAAACTGTTTTTT. The chain links TRBV7-9 to TRBJ1-4, with D hard to call. The CDR3 extends over 14 amino acids. Deletions cut 5 bases from V and 0 bases from J, with 7 bases between. Germline V lookup: CDR1 SEHNR, CDR2 FQNEAQ (reference sequence).

The CDR3 sequence is CASSGGTGNTEAFF. CDR3 nucleotides: TGCGCCAGCAGCGGCGGGACAGGGAACACTGAAGCTTTCTTT. J is TRBJ1-1 and V is TRBV5-1; 8 bases fit TRBD1. The germline V gene has CDR1 SGHRS and CDR2 YFSETQ. The CDR3 runs 14 residues. The V and J ends lost 4 bases and 1 base, in that order; junction bases with no gene match: 3.

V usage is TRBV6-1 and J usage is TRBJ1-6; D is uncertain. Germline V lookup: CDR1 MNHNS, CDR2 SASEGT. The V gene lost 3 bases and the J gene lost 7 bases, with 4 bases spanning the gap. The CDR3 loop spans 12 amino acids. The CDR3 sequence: CASSDQNSPLHF. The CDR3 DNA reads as TGTGCCAGCAGTGATCAGAATTCACCCCTCCACTTT.

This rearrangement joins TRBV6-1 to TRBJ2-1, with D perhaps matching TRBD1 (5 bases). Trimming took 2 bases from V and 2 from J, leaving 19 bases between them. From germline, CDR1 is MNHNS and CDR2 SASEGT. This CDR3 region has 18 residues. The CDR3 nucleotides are TGTGCCAGCAGTGAATTTAATGGGGCGACCTTCGCCTACAATGAGCAGTTCTTC. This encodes CASSEFNGATFAYNEQFF.

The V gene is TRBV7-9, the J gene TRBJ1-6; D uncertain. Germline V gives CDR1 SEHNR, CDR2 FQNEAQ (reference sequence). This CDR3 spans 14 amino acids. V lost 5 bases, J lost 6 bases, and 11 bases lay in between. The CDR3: CASSPQWPNSPLHF. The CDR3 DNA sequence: TGTGCCAGCAGCCCACAGTGGCCTAATTCACCCCTCCACTTT. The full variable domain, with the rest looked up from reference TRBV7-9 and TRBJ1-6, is DTGVSQNPRHKITKRGQNVTFRCDPISEHNRLYWYRQTLGQGPEFLTYFQNEAQLEKSRLLSDRFSAERPKGSFSTLEIQRTEQGDSAMYLCASSPQWPNSPLHFGNGTRLTVT.

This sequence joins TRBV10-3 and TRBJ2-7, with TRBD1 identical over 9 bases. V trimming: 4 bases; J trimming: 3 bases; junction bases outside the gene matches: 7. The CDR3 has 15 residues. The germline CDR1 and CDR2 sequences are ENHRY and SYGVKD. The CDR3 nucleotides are TGTGCCATCAGTGCGGGACAGGGCGATTTCTACGAGCAGTACTTC. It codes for CAISAGQGDFYEQYF.

The CDR3 is CASGPAGRGAFF. CDR3 sequence (DNA): TGTGCTAGTGGTCCAGCGGGGAGAGGGGCTTTCTTT. The V and J genes are TRBV12-5 and TRBJ1-1; no definite D call. The germline V gene encodes CDR1 LGHNT and CDR2 FRNRAP. Trimming left V 5 bases short and J 11 bases short, with 15 bases between. This CDR3 comprises 12 residues.

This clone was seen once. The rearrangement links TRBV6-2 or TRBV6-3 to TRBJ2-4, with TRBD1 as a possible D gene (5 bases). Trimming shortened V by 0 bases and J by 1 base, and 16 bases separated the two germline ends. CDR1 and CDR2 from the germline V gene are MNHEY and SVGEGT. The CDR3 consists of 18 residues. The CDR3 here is CASSYSTQVLGAKNIQYF. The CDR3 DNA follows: TGTGCCAGCAGTTACTCTACACAGGTTTTGGGGGCCAAAAACATTCAGTACTTC.